The clone carrying this T cell receptor beta chain was detected a few times. Its antigen is undetermined. The sample belongs to a study of identical twins. Study conclusions and caveats: Cord blood beta clonotypes present at high abundance carried fewer insertions; no such pattern appeared in memory repertoires.

V lost 2 bases, J lost 4 bases, and 9 bases lay in between. The CDR3 length is 13 residues. Germline V gene data show CDR1 as SEHNR and CDR2 as FQNEAQ (reference sequence). A universal primer site arose from template switching, and cDNA bore unique molecular identifiers. TCRdb re-analysed the 5' RACE reads in MiXCR, keeping a single row per CDR3 protein. Among 570,000 or so distinct CDR3 sequences, approximately 10% were seen once, and the ten largest hold around 3.1%. Among all donors, each was a healthy Caucasian. The same data also went into a second study, on yellow fever vaccine responses in identical twins.

Sequencing was carried out using PBMCs. This rearrangement joins TRBV7-9 to TRBJ2-7; D gene uncertain. The TCR comes from a woman younger than 30 in good health. The CDR3 protein is CASSLNEAYEQYF. DNA of the CDR3: TGTGCCAGCAGCTTAAATGAGGCTTACGAGCAGTACTTC.